Below, 27 T cell receptor beta chains from the same sample are listed, as sequenced in a study of CD8 T cells in Susac syndrome. With random hexamers, reverse transcription was performed on about 0.5 to 1 ug of RNA. TCRdb used MiXCR to reprocess the immunoSEQ multiplex PCR reads, holding one entry per CDR3 protein. This sample has around 170,000 distinct CDR3 sequences, with more than 90% found just once. Sequences were obtained from CD4+ T cells from PBMCs. The source is a human donor with Susac syndrome.

V usage is TRBV5-1 and J usage is TRBJ2-4, with D unresolved. Germline values: CDR1 SGHRS, CDR2 YFSETQ. The CDR3 contains 12 residues. Trimming left V 4 bases short and J 5 bases short, with 7 bases between. CDR3 in DNA: TGCGCCAGCAGCAGAGAAGAAAACATTCAGTACTTC. The encoded protein is CASSREENIQYF.

The V call is TRBV4-1, the J call TRBJ1-5; TRBD1 might be the D (6 bases). Germline CDR1 and CDR2: MGHRA and YSYEKL. The CDR3 runs to 14 residues. V lost 1 base and J 4 bases, leaving 8 bases between the germline ends. The CDR3, as DNA: TGCGCCAGCAGCCAAGCAGGGGCAAATCAGCCCCAGCATTTT. Encoded protein: CASSQAGANQPQHF.

This clonotype has a single count. The J gene is TRBJ2-5, the V gene TRBV29-1; 8 positions match TRBD2. The V gene end was trimmed by 6 bases and the J gene end by 4 bases; junction bases not matched to a gene: 10. The CDR3 runs to 14 residues. Per germline, CDR1 SQVTM and CDR2 ANQGSEA. The CDR3 loop reads CSVGLAAAGETQYF. The DNA of the CDR3 is TGCAGCGTAGGACTAGCCGCTGCTGGAGAGACCCAGTACTTC.

This chain uses TRBV3-1 with TRBJ1-2; maybe TRBD1 (5 bases). CDR1 is LGHDT and CDR2 is YNNKEL in the germline V gene (reference sequence). The CDR3 spans 11 residues. V was shortened by 11 bases and J by 6 bases, with 13 bases between the two germline ends. In DNA form, the CDR3 reads TGTGCCTCACAGGCAGTCCATGGCTACACCTTC. Translating gives CASQAVHGYTF.

The chain joins TRBV18 to TRBJ2-1; D possibly matches TRBD1 or TRBD2 (5 bases each). The germline V gene has CDR1 KGHSH and CDR2 LQKENI. This CDR3 is 12 amino acids long. V gave up 3 bases and J gave up 6 bases, with 6 bases separating them. The CDR3 region is CASSPGVNEQFF. As DNA, the CDR3 is TGTGCCAGCTCACCGGGGGTCAATGAGCAGTTCTTC. Together with reference TRBV18 and TRBJ2-1, the CDR3 gives the full variable domain: NAGVMQNPRHLVRRRGQEARLRCSPMKGHSHVYWYRQLPEEGLKFMVYLQKENIIDESGMPKERFSAEFPKEGPSILRIQQVVRGDSAAYFCASSPGVNEQFFGPGTRLTVL.

This chain links TRBV20-1 with TRBJ2-5, with 12 bases that match TRBD2. Trimming took 3 bases from V and 5 from J; bases not matched to a gene: 13. This CDR3 region has 17 residues. CDR1 DFQATT and CDR2 SNEGSKA come from the germline V gene (reference sequence). The CDR3 coding sequence is TGCAGTGCTAGTTACCTAGCGGGGGGGACGCGTGGGGAGACCCAGTACTTC. Protein product: CSASYLAGGTRGETQYF.

This chain links TRBV2 with TRBJ2-7; TRBD1 matches at 9 bases. J was trimmed by 4 bases and V by 8 bases; bases with no gene match: 6. This CDR3 is built from 13 residues. Germline CDR1 reads SNHLY; CDR2 reads FYNNEI. The CDR3 here is CASAPGQGYEQYF. Written as DNA, the CDR3 is TGTGCCAGCGCACCGGGACAGGGATACGAGCAGTACTTC.

This chain joins TRBV5-1 and TRBJ2-5, with D perhaps matching TRBD1 (6 bases). V lost 5 bases and J 4 bases, leaving 9 bases between the germline ends. The germline gives CDR1 SGHRS, CDR2 YFSETQ. CDR3 length: 12 amino acids. CDR3 sequence: CASRPGAETQYF. In DNA, the CDR3 is TGCGCCAGCAGGCCAGGGGCAGAGACCCAGTACTTC.

This chain uses TRBV5-5 with TRBJ2-1, with TRBD2 matching 10 bases. Germline V gene sequence: CDR1 SGHKS, CDR2 YYEKEE (reference sequence). After removal of 4 bases from V and 5 bases from J, the junction contained 12 bases not matched to a gene. CDR3 size: 17 residues. The CDR3, as DNA: TGTGCCAGCAGCCCTTGGGCACTCCTAGCGGGGGACAATGAGCAGTTCTTC. It specifies CASSPWALLAGDNEQFF.

V and J are TRBV6-5 and TRBJ2-6; D is possibly TRBD1 (5 bases). This CDR3 spans 16 amino acids. CDR1 MNHEY and CDR2 SVGAGI come from the germline V gene. V lost 1 base, J lost 1 base, and 8 bases lay in between. The CDR3 is CASSYFAGSGANVLTF. CDR3 coding DNA: TGTGCCAGCAGTTACTTCGCAGGGTCTGGGGCCAACGTCCTGACTTTC.

This clonotype was seen once. V is TRBV23-1 and J is TRBJ1-5; 7 bases are shared with TRBD1. TRBV23-1 falls under the ORF class, with uncertain function. V shed 3 bases and J 0 bases; nucleotides not matched to a gene: 11. CDR3 size: 18 residues. CDR3 in DNA: TGCGCCAGCAGTCACCTCGACAGGGTACCCTATAGCAATCAGCCCCAGCATTTT. Encoded protein: CASSHLDRVPYSNQPQHF.

The CDR3 DNA follows: TGTGCCAGCAGCTTACAAGCGTCACAGGGGGAGCTGTTTTTT. It specifies CASSLQASQGELFF. This chain uses TRBV12-3 or TRBV12-4 with TRBJ2-2, with D unresolved. V was pared by 6 bases and J by 8 bases, with 16 bases between. The CDR3 is 14 residues long.

The chain joins TRBV20-1 to TRBJ2-5, with TRBD1 as a possible D gene (5 bases). This CDR3 comprises 12 residues. Germline CDR1 reads DFQATT; CDR2 reads SNEGSKA (reference sequence). The V and J ends lost 6 bases and 5 bases respectively, with 13 bases between them. The CDR3 DNA reads as TGCAGTGCAAATAGGGGTGGCGAGACCCAGTACTTC. Translated: CSANRGGETQYF.

The V and J genes are TRBV20-1 and TRBJ1-4; D not certain. CDR1 DFQATT and CDR2 SNEGSKA come from the germline V gene (reference sequence). Trimming left V 2 bases short and J 5 bases short, with 6 bases between. CDR3 length equals 12 residues. CDR3 bases: TGCAGTGCTAGACTCCCCAATGAAAAACTGTTTTTT. This sequence encodes CSARLPNEKLFF.

The V and J genes are TRBV4-1 and TRBJ1-5; no reliable D call. V lost 1 base and J lost 7, with 14 bases in between. The germline V gene encodes CDR1 MGHRA and CDR2 YSYEKL. The CDR3 loop spans 15 amino acids. CDR3 DNA: TGCGCCAGCAGCCAAGCCTCCGGGGTGGGCCAGCCCCAGCATTTT. Translating gives CASSQASGVGQPQHF.

The chain uses TRBV21-1 and TRBJ1-5. TRBV21-1 is an annotated pseudogene. The CDR3 covers 9 residues. The CDR3 spells CATHQPQHF. The CDR3, as DNA: TGTGCCACACATCAGCCCCAGCATTTT.

The gene calls are TRBV28 and TRBJ2-5; no clear D. Germline assignment: CDR1 MDHEN and CDR2 SYDVKM. The CDR3 spans 16 residues. Trimming removed 2 bases from V and 1 base from J, with 14 bases in between. CDR3 coding DNA: TGTGCCAGCAGTTTAGTTGGTGTGTGGGTCCAAGAGACCCAGTACTTC. Amino acid sequence: CASSLVGVWVQETQYF.

The chain recombines TRBV30 with TRBJ1-1; weak D call: TRBD1 (5 bases). The CDR3 spans 12 residues. Germline-derived CDR1 and CDR2 are GTSNPN and SVGIG (reference sequence). V lost 8 bases and J lost 1, with 11 bases in between. The CDR3 region has the DNA TGTGCCACGGGACTCAGGAACACTGAAGCTTTCTTT. It is translated as CATGLRNTEAFF. Full variable domain (missing parts from reference TRBV30 and TRBJ1-1): SQTIHQWPATLVQPVGSPLSLECTVEGTSNPNLYWYRQAAGRGLQLLFYSVGIGQISSEVPQNLSASRPQDRQFILSSKKLLLSDSGFYLCATGLRNTEAFFGQGTRLTVV.

V usage is TRBV7-2 and J usage is TRBJ2-5; D tentatively fits TRBD1 or TRBD2 (5 bases each). There are 13 residues in the CDR3. Germline assignment: CDR1 SGHTA and CDR2 FQGNSA. Trimming stripped 2 bases from V and 13 bases from J, with 17 bases between. The CDR3 nucleotides read TGTGCCAGCAGCTTATCACAGGAGACAAGCGGGTACTTC. It encodes CASSLSQETSGYF.

The rearrangement uses TRBV5-6 and TRBJ2-1, with D possibly being TRBD1 or TRBD2 (5 bases each). This CDR3 has 15 amino acids. Germline values: CDR1 SGHDT, CDR2 YYEEEE. V gave up 2 bases and J gave up 5 bases, with 14 bases separating them. The CDR3 DNA reads TGTGCCAGCAGCTTCTGGGGGACCTATAACAATGAGCAGTTCTTC. As protein: CASSFWGTYNNEQFF. Full variable domain (outside the CDR3, taken from reference TRBV5-6 and TRBJ2-1): DAGVTQSPTHLIKTRGQQVTLRCSPKSGHDTVSWYQQALGQGPQFIFQYYEEEERQRGNFPDRFSGHQFPNYSSELNVNALLLGDSALYLCASSFWGTYNNEQFFGPGTRLTVL.

J is TRBJ2-4 and V is TRBV6-5; D is perhaps TRBD2 (5 bases). Germline lookup yields CDR1 MNHEY and CDR2 SVGAGI. The CDR3 length is 17 residues. V was pared by 4 bases and J by 3 bases, with 19 bases between. CDR3 loop: CASSSRTGERYKNIQYF. DNA for the CDR3: TGTGCCAGCAGTTCACGGACTGGAGAGCGGTACAAAAACATTCAGTACTTC.

The V and J genes are TRBV20-1 and TRBJ1-5; 7 bases are shared with TRBD1. The V gene end was trimmed by 3 bases and the J gene end by 2 bases; junction bases not matched to a gene: 7. This CDR3 spans 15 amino acids. The germline V gene encodes CDR1 DFQATT and CDR2 SNEGSKA (reference sequence). This chain's CDR3 is CSASTGTVGNQPQHF. The CDR3 coding sequence is TGCAGTGCTAGTACCGGGACAGTAGGCAATCAGCCCCAGCATTTT.

The CDR3 nucleotides are TGTGCCAGCAGGAGCCGGGACAGGGGGTTCAATGAGCAGTTCTTC. It yields the protein CASRSRDRGFNEQFF. This rearrangement joins TRBV5-4 to TRBJ2-1; 11 positions agree with TRBD1. Trimming took 5 bases from V and 6 from J; bases not matched to a gene: 7. The CDR3 loop spans 15 amino acids. The germline CDR1 and CDR2 sequences are SGHNT and YYREEE (reference sequence).

The chain's CDR3 is CASSIDRAETQYF. The CDR3 DNA sequence: TGTGCCAGTAGTATCGACAGGGCGGAGACCCAGTACTTC. The V call is TRBV19, the J call TRBJ2-5; 7 bases agree with TRBD1. There are 13 residues in the CDR3. Germline V lookup: CDR1 LNHDA, CDR2 SQIVND (reference sequence). V lost 3 bases, J lost 5 bases, and 3 bases stayed unmatched.

The chain links TRBV7-6 to TRBJ1-1; 9 positions agree with TRBD1. The CDR3 is 15 residues long. In germline, CDR1 is SGHVS, CDR2 FNYEAQ. The junction had 10 bases not matched to a gene; V was cut back by 5 bases and J by 6 bases. DNA of the CDR3: TGTGCCAGCAGCACCCTGGACAGGGGAACCGCTGAAGCTTTCTTT. This translates into CASSTLDRGTAEAFF.

This chain links TRBV20-1 with TRBJ2-3; D unresolved. Germline V CDR1 and CDR2: DFQATT, SNEGSKA (reference sequence). V lost 6 bases and J lost 2, with 15 bases in between. The CDR3 runs to 14 residues. The CDR3 region has the DNA TGCAGTGCGGAAGACCCACCCATCACAGATACGCAGTATTTT. Its translation: CSAEDPPITDTQYF.

This rearrangement joins TRBV7-9 to TRBJ2-6; TRBD2 might be the D (6 bases). Germline-derived CDR1 and CDR2 are SEHNR and FQNEAQ (reference sequence). With 5 bases removed from V and 0 bases from J, the gap between germline ends came to 14 bases. The CDR3 totals 17 residues. CDR3 nucleotide sequence: TGTGCCAGCAGCATTTGGGGGGAAGGCTCTGGGGCCAACGTCCTGACTTTC. Encoded protein: CASSIWGEGSGANVLTF.